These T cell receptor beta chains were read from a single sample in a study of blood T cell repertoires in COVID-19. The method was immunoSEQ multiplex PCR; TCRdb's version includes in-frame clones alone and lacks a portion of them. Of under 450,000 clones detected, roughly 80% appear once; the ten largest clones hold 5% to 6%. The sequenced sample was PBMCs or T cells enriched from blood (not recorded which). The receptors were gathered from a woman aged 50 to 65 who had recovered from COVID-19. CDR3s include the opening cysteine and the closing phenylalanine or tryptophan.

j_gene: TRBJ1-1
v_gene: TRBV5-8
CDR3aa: CASSSLYRQSEAFF

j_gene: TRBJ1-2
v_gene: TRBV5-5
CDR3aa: CASSLGQGLPEFF

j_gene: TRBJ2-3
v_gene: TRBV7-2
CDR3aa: CASSPRQGGSTDTQYF

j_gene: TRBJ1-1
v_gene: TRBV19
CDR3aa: CASRVTGAEAFF

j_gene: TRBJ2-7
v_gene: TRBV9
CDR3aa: CASGRDYNEQYF

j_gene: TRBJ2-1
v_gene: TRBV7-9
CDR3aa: CASSPPLVSYNEQFF

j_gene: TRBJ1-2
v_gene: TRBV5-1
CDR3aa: CASSSISRPGQGTF

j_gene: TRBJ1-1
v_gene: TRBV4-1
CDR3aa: CASSQDEGGRGAFF

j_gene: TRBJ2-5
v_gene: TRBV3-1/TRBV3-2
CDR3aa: CASSLRGSAGETQYF

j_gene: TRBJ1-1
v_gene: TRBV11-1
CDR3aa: CASSLGAAGVNTEAFF

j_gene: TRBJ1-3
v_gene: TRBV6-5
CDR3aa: CASSYDNSGNTIYF

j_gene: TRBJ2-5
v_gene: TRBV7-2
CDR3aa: CASSLVFETQYF

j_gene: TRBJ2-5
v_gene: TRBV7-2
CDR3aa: CASSLGPLAGKRETQYF

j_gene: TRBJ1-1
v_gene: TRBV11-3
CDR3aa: CASSLGPGTGGPEAFF

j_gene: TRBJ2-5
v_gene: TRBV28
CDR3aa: CASSTSGLAGGFRTQYF

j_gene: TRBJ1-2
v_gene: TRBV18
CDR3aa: CASSLFPQTGYGYTF

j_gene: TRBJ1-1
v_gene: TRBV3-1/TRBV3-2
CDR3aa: CASSQDRGRDWAFF

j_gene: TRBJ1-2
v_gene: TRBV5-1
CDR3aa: CASSSGGFNGYTF

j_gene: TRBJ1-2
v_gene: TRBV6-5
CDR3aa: CASRTTGGDYGYTF

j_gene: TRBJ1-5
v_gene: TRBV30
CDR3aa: CAWSVDTRRSPQHF

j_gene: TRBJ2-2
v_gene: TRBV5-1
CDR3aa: CASSTLLAGTNTGELFF

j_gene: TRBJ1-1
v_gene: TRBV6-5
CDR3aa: CASSYESRSTEAFF

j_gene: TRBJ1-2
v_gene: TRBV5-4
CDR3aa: CASSFRDSWSYTF

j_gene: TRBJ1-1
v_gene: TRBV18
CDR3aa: CASPPPAGGGKAFF

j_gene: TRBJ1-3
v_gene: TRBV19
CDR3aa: CASSIGTVSDRGSFISGNTIYF

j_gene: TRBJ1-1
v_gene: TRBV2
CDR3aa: CASSQGLTEAFF

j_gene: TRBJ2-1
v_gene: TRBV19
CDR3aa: CASSIGDRHNEQFF

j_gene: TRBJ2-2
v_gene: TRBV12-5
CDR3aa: CASGLVSGSQNTGELFF

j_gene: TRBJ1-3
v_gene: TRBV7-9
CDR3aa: CASSLGEIQGLYSGNTIYF

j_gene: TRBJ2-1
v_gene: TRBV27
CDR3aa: CASSLWGPPSDNEQFF

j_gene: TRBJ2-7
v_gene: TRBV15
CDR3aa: CATSEPTLYEQYF

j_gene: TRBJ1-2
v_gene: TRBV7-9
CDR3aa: CASSHRDPWVDGYTF